The 11 T cell receptor beta chains reported below all come from one sample, sequenced in a study of identical twins. TCRdb passed the 5' RACE reads through MiXCR, listing each CDR3 protein once. The sample lists hundreds of thousands of distinct CDR3 sequences; 9.4% were seen once. Sample: memory (CD45RO+) T cells sorted from blood. Receptors were obtained from a young woman in good health.

The rearrangement uses TRBV20-1 and TRBJ2-5; TRBD1 aligns across 8 bases. Germline values: CDR1 DFQATT, CDR2 SNEGSKA (reference sequence). The ends lost 0 bases at V and 2 bases at J; junction bases unmatched: 5. The CDR3 runs 15 residues. The CDR3 region has the DNA TGCAGTGCTAGAGACGGGACAGGTCGTCAAGAGACCCAGTACTTC. Protein sequence: CSARDGTGRQETQYF.

This clonotype was counted at least ten times. The V gene is TRBV20-1, the J gene TRBJ2-1, with 8 positions matching TRBD1. Germline V gives CDR1 DFQATT, CDR2 SNEGSKA (reference sequence). The junction had 21 bases not matched to a gene; V was cut back by 4 bases and J by 7 bases. This CDR3 spans 18 amino acids. The DNA for the CDR3 is TGCAGTGCTATAGGACAGGGATTTACCAAGCGTAAGGGGAATGAGCAGTTCTTC. Translating it yields CSAIGQGFTKRKGNEQFF.

At least ten counts were recorded for this clonotype. V usage is TRBV5-1 and J usage is TRBJ2-2; D is possibly TRBD2 (6 bases). Trimming left V 2 bases short and J 2 bases short, with 13 bases between. This CDR3 has 16 residues. From germline, CDR1 is SGHRS and CDR2 YFSETQ. CDR3 DNA sequence: TGCGCCAGCAGCTTTCTCGGGACTTTAAACACCGGGGAGCTGTTTTTT. It specifies CASSFLGTLNTGELFF. Based on the CDR3 plus reference TRBV5-1 and TRBJ2-2, the full variable domain is KAGVTQTPRYLIKTRGQQVTLSCSPISGHRSVSWYQQTPGQGLQFLFEYFSETQRNKGNFPGRFSGRQFSNSRSEMNVSTLELGDSALYLCASSFLGTLNTGELFFGEGSRLTVL.

This clonotype was counted only a few times. The V call is TRBV9, the J call TRBJ2-1, with no clear D. The CDR3 is made up of 15 amino acids. Trimming cost V 2 bases and J 0 bases, with 9 bases left between them. CDR1 is SGDLS, CDR2 YYNGEE, per germline. The CDR3 region is CASSVSATSYNEQFF. DNA of the CDR3: TGTGCCAGCAGCGTCAGCGCAACCTCCTACAATGAGCAGTTCTTC.

The chain couples TRBV12-3 or TRBV12-4 to TRBJ2-1; possible D gene TRBD2, 6 bases. V was cut by 11 bases and J by 2 bases, with 13 bases left in between. The CDR3 is made up of 13 amino acids. For the CDR3, the DNA is TGTGCCTCCCGACTAGACACCTACAATGAGCAGTTCTTC. Translation: CASRLDTYNEQFF.

Only a few counts were recorded for this clonotype. This chain links TRBV2 with TRBJ1-5, with D perhaps TRBD1 (5 bases). CDR1 and CDR2 (germline): SNHLY, FYNNEI. Trimming took 5 bases from V and 6 from J, leaving 11 bases between them. The CDR3 has 13 amino acids. The CDR3 DNA sequence: TGTGCCAGCAGTTACACAGGACGTCAGCCCCAGCATTTT. Translated: CASSYTGRQPQHF.

This chain uses TRBV7-2 with TRBJ2-3; the match to TRBD2 covers 10 bases. Germline assignment: CDR1 SGHTA and CDR2 FQGNSA. The CDR3 consists of 16 residues. Trimming removed 1 base from V and 5 bases from J; junction bases left unmatched: 6. CDR3 region: CASSLDSSGSGDTQYF. CDR3 DNA: TGTGCCAGCAGCTTAGACTCTAGCGGGAGTGGAGATACGCAGTATTTT.

This clonotype was seen a handful of times. The gene calls are TRBV20-1 and TRBJ2-1, with D possibly matching TRBD1 (5 bases). Per germline, CDR1 DFQATT and CDR2 SNEGSKA (reference sequence). V was cut by 7 bases and J by 5 bases, with 18 bases left in between. CDR3 length: 14 amino acids. The CDR3 is CSVGVFRSDNEQFF. The CDR3 DNA is TGCAGTGTAGGGGTTTTCCGGAGCGACAATGAGCAGTTCTTC.

This chain joins TRBV7-9 and TRBJ2-1; TRBD2 matches 11 bases. Trimming took 5 bases from V and 3 from J; bases not matched to a gene: 9. The CDR3 is 17 residues long. CDR1 is SEHNR, CDR2 FQNEAQ, per germline (reference sequence). CDR3 in amino acids: CASSATGTSGYYNEQFF. The CDR3 DNA is TGTGCCAGCAGCGCTACCGGGACTAGCGGATACTACAATGAGCAGTTCTTC. The entire variable domain, with the rest obtained from reference TRBV7-9 and TRBJ2-1, is as follows: DTGVSQNPRHKITKRGQNVTFRCDPISEHNRLYWYRQTLGQGPEFLTYFQNEAQLEKSRLLSDRFSAERPKGSFSTLEIQRTEQGDSAMYLCASSATGTSGYYNEQFFGPGTRLTVL.

The sample holds a few counts of this clonotype. This chain links TRBV5-6 with TRBJ2-5; D may be TRBD1 (5 bases). V was cut by 4 bases and J by 5 bases, with 15 bases left in between. Germline V lookup: CDR1 SGHDT, CDR2 YYEEEE. This CDR3 contains 14 residues. Written as DNA, the CDR3 is TGTGCCAGCAGCCAGACATACCCAGGGGAGACCCAGTACTTC. Amino acid sequence: CASSQTYPGETQYF.

In its sample, this clonotype was seen many times. The rearrangement joins TRBV7-8 to TRBJ2-3; a possible D gene is TRBD1 (6 bases). V lost 3 bases to trimming and J lost 2 bases, with 6 bases between them. The CDR3 consists of 13 residues. Looked up from germline, CDR1 is SGHVS and CDR2 is FQNEAQ. The CDR3 nucleotides read TGTGCCAGCAGCTTGGGACACACAGATACGCAGTATTTT. This gives the protein CASSLGHTDTQYF.